Detailed here is one T cell receptor beta chain. Its antigen is undetermined. The entry originates in a study of follicular helper T cells after annual influenza vaccination. Study in general: Some donors were sampled over the 2013-2014, 2014-2015 and 2015-2016 vaccinations.

Germline CDR1 reads SGHAT; CDR2 reads FQDESV (reference sequence). This CDR3 has 16 amino acids. V trimming: 6 bases; J trimming: 9 bases; junction bases outside the gene matches: 9. Study-wide points: Successive annual vaccinations recalled a recurrent oligoclonal ICOS+CD38+ cTfh response with influenza-specific clonotypes. For non-cTfh compartments, undersampling could not be ruled out.

Time point indicated: 2014-2015 season, 7 days after vaccination. Donors were community-dwelling with no influenza vaccine in the prior 6 months. Only in-frame clones appear in the TCRdb table, and some are missing; sequencing was by immunoSEQ multiplex PCR. In the table there are 9,500 to 10,000 clones, around 82% of which are singletons. This clonotype was obtained from an adult who received the influenza vaccine. The chain couples TRBV11-1 to TRBJ2-2, with 14 bases identical to TRBD2. The specimen was CXCR5- memory CD4+ T cells sorted from blood, collected 7 days after influenza vaccination. CDR3 residues: CASRPQTSGGARELFF. CDR3 nucleotide sequence: TGTGCCAGCAGACCCCAGACTAGCGGGGGGGCCAGGGAGCTGTTTTTT.